The T cell receptor beta chain described here comes from a study of naive and memory T cell subsets. Two oligonucleotides, mixed equimolar, formed the beta constant-region primer covering TRBC1 and TRBC2. A single record per CDR3 protein comes from TCRdb applying MiXCR to the UMI-ligation and nested PCR reads. Of 150,000 or so distinct CDR3 sequences listed, 17% were seen once; the top ten hold about 0.14%. Germline V gene lookup returns CDR1 MGHRA and CDR2 YSYEKL. Trimming removed 1 base from V and 0 bases from J; junction bases left unmatched: 10. The CDR3 runs 20 residues. This clonotype has a handful of counts.

The source of this sequence is a human donor in good health. The rearrangement links TRBV4-1 to TRBJ2-1, with TRBD2 matching 12 bases. Sequencing used naive CD4+ T cells from blood. CDR3 residues: CASSQVGLAGGGSSYNEQFF. CDR3 coding DNA: TGCGCCAGCAGCCAAGTGGGGCTAGCGGGAGGGGGGAGCTCCTACAATGAGCAGTTCTTC.